These T cell receptor beta chains were read from a single sample in a study of blood T cells in healthy people across ages. TCRdb called the 5' RACE reads again in MiXCR, with one record for every CDR3 protein. Counted here are roughly 2 million distinct CDR3 sequences, roughly 49% occurring once; the ten biggest clones make up approximately 2.1%. What was sequenced was blood. The receptor source for this set is a woman in her thirties or forties in good health. Both conserved end residues are part of each CDR3. Fields, in order: clone size, V gene, D gene, J gene, CDR3 protein, CDR3 DNA. The D gene is left open where the match is weak. Clone size is shown for a subset of rows, as once, few, many or a class of expanded clone.

>-|TRBV6-2/TRBV6-3|-|TRBJ2-3
CASSYLPGGPLSTDTQYF
TGTGCCAGCAGTTACCTACCTGGTGGGCCTTTAAGCACAGATACGCAGTATTTT
>-|TRBV7-3|-|TRBJ2-1
CASSLHPSSYNEQFF
TGTGCCAGCAGCTTACACCCAAGCTCCTACAATGAGCAGTTCTTC
>few|TRBV4-2|-|TRBJ2-5
CASSQDGADQETQYF
TGTGCCAGCAGCCAAGATGGAGCGGACCAAGAGACCCAGTACTTC
>-|TRBV15|-|TRBJ2-6
CATSRVSGTGANVLTF
TGTGCCACCAGCAGAGTGTCCGGGACCGGGGCCAACGTCCTGACTTTC
>few|TRBV18|-|TRBJ2-5
CASSPLKQETQYF
TGTGCCAGCTCACCTCTAAAACAAGAGACCCAGTACTTC
>-|TRBV29-1|-|TRBJ2-1
CSVDRRLQETQFF
TGCAGCGTTGACCGCAGGCTCCAAGAGACCCAGTTCTTC
>-|TRBV12-3/TRBV12-4|TRBD1|TRBJ1-2
CASSFVGGTANYGYTF
TGTGCCAGCAGTTTTGTGGGCGGGACAGCTAACTATGGCTACACCTTC
>few|TRBV20-1|TRBD2|TRBJ2-3
CSAVPTSGVPDTQYF
TGCAGTGCTGTCCCGACTAGCGGGGTCCCAGATACGCAGTATTTT
>-|TRBV27|-|TRBJ1-5
CASSPTDYSNQPQHF
TGTGCCAGCAGTCCGACAGATTATAGCAATCAGCCCCAGCATTTT
>-|TRBV20-1|-|TRBJ1-1
CSASEQMNTEAFF
TGCAGTGCTAGTGAACAGATGAACACTGAAGCTTTCTTT
>few|TRBV5-1|TRBD1|TRBJ1-6
CASSIDRGYNSPLHF
TGCGCCAGCAGCATAGACAGGGGCTATAATTCACCCCTCCACTTT
>-|TRBV6-2/TRBV6-3|-|TRBJ2-1
CASSYGGAGDNEQFF
TGTGCCAGCAGTTATGGAGGGGCAGGTGACAATGAGCAGTTCTTC
>-|TRBV6-5|TRBD1|TRBJ1-2
CASSSGQGLGYGYTF
TGTGCCAGCAGTTCCGGACAGGGGCTCGGCTATGGCTACACCTTC
>-|TRBV5-1|-|TRBJ2-4
CASSLSREENIQYF
TGCGCCAGCAGCTTGTCTAGGGAAGAAAACATTCAGTACTTC
>-|TRBV2|-|TRBJ1-2
CASSGLVNYGYTF
TGTGCCAGCAGTGGATTGGTTAACTATGGCTACACCTTC
>few|TRBV20-1|-|TRBJ2-1
CSARGSVNEQFF
TGCAGTGCTAGAGGTAGTGTTAATGAGCAGTTCTTC